The clone carrying this TCR beta chain is large in the sample. The data derive from a study of T cell repertoires in aging, cancer and after chemotherapy. V was clipped by 4 bases and J by 9 bases, with 7 bases between them. Germline V gene data show CDR1 as MNHEY and CDR2 as SVGEGT. The CDR3 runs to 12 residues. TRB rearrangements spanning V, D and J were amplified using mixed TRB-A/B primers. Each CDR3 protein is one row after TCRdb ran MiXCR on the multiplex PCR reads. The top ten clones hold around 50% of a sample with around 400 distinct CDR3 sequences, 25% to 30% of them seen once. Peripheral blood genomic DNA, not sorted cells or RNA, was the template.

Sequencing input: blood. The sequence was collected from a human donor with a solid tumor. The J gene is TRBJ1-6, the V gene TRBV6-2 or TRBV6-3; no definite D call. The CDR3 bases are TGTGCCAGCAGTTCCCCGGCTTCACCCCTCCACTTT. Protein sequence: CASSSPASPLHF.